The 27 T cell receptor beta chains below were found in one sample sequenced in a study of blood T cell repertoires in COVID-19 (dated by TCRdb to the early 2020s). Library generation was performed with the immunoSEQ multiplex PCR assay. As stored in TCRdb, this immuneACCESS dataset retains in-frame rearrangements with V and J assigned. A fraction of the clones does not appear; measured against another copy, unresolved V genes explain less than half of the discrepancy, and the remainder lacks a known reason. The sample table records fewer than 500,000 clones; about nine tenths of these occur just once. 1.4% to 1.5% of the sample belongs to the ten largest clones. The material sequenced was peripheral blood. These receptors all stem from a woman younger than 45 with active or convalescent COVID-19.

This rearrangement joins TRBV7-6 to TRBJ1-5; D perhaps matches TRBD1 (6 bases). Germline V gene lookup returns CDR1 SGHVS and CDR2 FNYEAQ. V was trimmed by 6 bases and J by 9 bases, leaving 21 bases between them. This CDR3 has 15 residues. The CDR3: CASSPGVAEVSPQHF. The DNA of the CDR3 is TGTGCCAGCAGTCCAGGGGTGGCAGAGGTATCGCCCCAGCATTTT.

V usage is TRBV5-6 and J usage is TRBJ2-3; 7 nucleotides match TRBD2. Germline V CDR1 and CDR2: SGHDT, YYEEEE. Trimming at V came to 6 bases and at J to 4 bases, leaving 23 bases not matched to a gene. CDR3 length: 19 amino acids. The CDR3 is CASTNEVSGWGMGPDTQYF. The CDR3 nucleotides read TGTGCCAGCACCAACGAAGTTAGCGGGTGGGGTATGGGCCCAGATACGCAGTATTTT.

V usage is TRBV5-1 and J usage is TRBJ1-3; perhaps TRBD1 as D (5 bases). V lost 0 bases, J lost 6 bases, and 19 bases lay in between. The CDR3 has 17 residues. CDR1 and CDR2 from the germline V gene are SGHRS and YFSETQ. The CDR3 loop reads CASSLARGVEDENTIYF. In nucleotides, the CDR3 is TGCGCCAGCAGCTTGGCCCGGGGGGTAGAGGACGAAAACACCATATATTTT.

The V call is TRBV7-7, the J call TRBJ2-5, with TRBD2 matching 11 bases. The V gene's germline CDR1 is SSHAT and CDR2 FNYEAQ (reference sequence). The CDR3 loop spans 15 amino acids. V was clipped by 2 bases and J by 4 bases; unmatched bases: 3. The CDR3 spells CASSLPGTSGETQYF. CDR3 bases: TGTGCCAGCAGCTTACCGGGGACTAGCGGAGAGACCCAGTACTTC. The full variable domain, rest sourced from reference TRBV7-7 and TRBJ2-5, is GAGVSQSPRYKVTKRGQDVTLRCDPISSHATLYWYQQALGQGPEFLTYFNYEAQPDKSGLPSDRFSAERPEGSISTLTIQRTEQRDSAMYRCASSLPGTSGETQYFGPGTRLLVL.

This chain joins TRBV4-1 and TRBJ1-1; the D is unclear. Germline V gives CDR1 MGHRA, CDR2 YSYEKL. V shed 0 bases and J shed 8 bases, with 7 bases lying between them. The CDR3 has 12 residues. Here the CDR3 reads CASSQDSREAFF. CDR3 nucleotides: TGCGCCAGCAGCCAAGATAGCCGAGAAGCTTTCTTT.

The chain has TRBV14 and TRBJ2-7; TRBD1 might be the D (6 bases). V shed 2 bases and J shed 2 bases, with 16 bases lying between them. This CDR3 region has 16 residues. The germline V gene encodes CDR1 SGHDN and CDR2 FVKESK. CDR3 in amino acids: CASSQTTGFRTYEQYF. The CDR3 DNA reads TGTGCCAGCAGCCAAACCACAGGGTTTCGTACCTACGAGCAGTACTTC.

The V gene is TRBV2, the J gene TRBJ1-2; D may be TRBD1 (6 bases). Germline CDR1 and CDR2: SNHLY and FYNNEI. V was cut by 6 bases and J by 4 bases, with 15 bases left in between. The CDR3 sequence is 14 residues long. The CDR3 nucleotides are TGTGCCAGCAGCGAAACAGGGACGGGCTATGGCTACACCTTC. This sequence encodes CASSETGTGYGYTF.

The V gene is TRBV6-4, the J gene TRBJ2-3, with TRBD1 matching 7 bases. The V and J ends lost 0 bases and 3 bases, in that order; junction bases with no gene match: 3. CDR3 length: 15 amino acids. From germline, CDR1 is MRHNA and CDR2 SNTAGT. This CDR3 is CASSDSMGQTDTQYF. The CDR3 DNA follows: TGTGCCAGCAGTGACTCGATGGGACAGACAGATACGCAGTATTTT.

The chain combines TRBV7-7 with TRBJ1-5, with a possible D match to TRBD1 (6 bases). There are 16 residues in the CDR3. Looked up from germline, CDR1 is SSHAT and CDR2 is FNYEAQ (reference sequence). The V end was cut by 1 base, the J end by 5 bases, with 15 bases between. This CDR3 is CASSLGRQGKDQPQHF. CDR3 coding DNA: TGTGCCAGCAGCTTAGGACGGCAGGGGAAGGATCAGCCCCAGCATTTT.

The chain combines TRBV29-1 with TRBJ1-2; 8 bases are a match to TRBD1. With 4 bases clipped from V and 3 bases from J, the junction kept 10 bases outside the gene matches. This CDR3 comprises 15 residues. Germline CDR1 reads SQVTM; CDR2 reads ANQGSEA. The CDR3 DNA is TGCAGCGTTGTAAAAGACAGGGGCAGGGACTATGGCTACACCTTC. It encodes CSVVKDRGRDYGYTF.

The chain combines TRBV19 with TRBJ2-1, with TRBD2 identical over 11 bases. This CDR3 region has 17 residues. With V trimmed by 4 bases and J by 4 bases, 9 bases remained unmatched. Per the germline V gene, CDR1 is LNHDA and CDR2 is SQIVND (reference sequence). CDR3 protein: CASSTLAGVPTYNEQFF. The DNA of the CDR3 is TGTGCCAGTAGTACACTAGCGGGAGTACCTACTTACAATGAGCAGTTCTTC.

The table lists this clone with a count of one. This chain uses TRBV7-9 with TRBJ2-1; D is ambiguous. Germline CDR1 reads SEHNR; CDR2 reads FQNEAQ (reference sequence). Trimming removed 1 base from V and 10 bases from J, with 11 bases in between. This CDR3 comprises 13 residues. The DNA for the CDR3 is TGTGCCAGCAGCTTAGTCCGGTCTCACGAGCAGTTCTTC. This codes for CASSLVRSHEQFF.

This chain uses TRBV2 with TRBJ1-2; D perhaps matches TRBD1 (6 bases). Trimming stripped 1 base from V and 7 bases from J, with 22 bases between. The germline V gene encodes CDR1 SNHLY and CDR2 FYNNEI. CDR3 size: 17 residues. This CDR3 is CASSEDGLVWGPGGYTF. CDR3 bases: TGTGCCAGCAGTGAAGACGGGTTGGTCTGGGGGCCTGGTGGCTACACCTTC.

The chain is built from TRBV27 and TRBJ1-4; tentative D call: TRBD1 (6 bases). Per the germline V gene, CDR1 is MNHEY and CDR2 is SMNVEV (reference sequence). The CDR3 contains 14 residues. V gave up 3 bases and J gave up 9 bases, with 14 bases separating them. The CDR3 region is CASSLGRGDQKLFF. CDR3 DNA: TGTGCCAGCAGTTTGGGCAGGGGCGATCAAAAACTGTTTTTT. The complete variable domain, with remaining parts taken from reference TRBV27 and TRBJ1-4, reads EAQVTQNPRYLITVTGKKLTVTCSQNMNHEYMSWYRQDPGLGLRQIYYSMNVEVTDKGDVPEGYKVSRKEKRNFPLILESPSPNQTSLYFCASSLGRGDQKLFFGSGTQLSVL.

This clone was seen once. The chain carries TRBV5-6 and TRBJ2-1; 11 nucleotides line up with TRBD1. V dropped 4 bases and J dropped 2; count of bases not matched to a gene: 2. This CDR3 is built from 15 residues. Germline-derived CDR1 and CDR2 are SGHDT and YYEEEE. In nucleotides, the CDR3 is TGTGCCAGCAGCCGGGACAGGGGGACCTACAATGAGCAGTTCTTC. Translation: CASSRDRGTYNEQFF.

J is TRBJ2-6 and V is TRBV3-1 (or the pseudogene TRBV3-2); D is unresolved. The CDR3 covers 15 residues. CDR1 and CDR2 (germline): LGHDT, YNNKEL (reference sequence). Trimming took off 2 bases at V and 0 bases at J, with 5 bases between the two ends. The CDR3 region is CASSQPGSGANVLTF. The CDR3 DNA follows: TGTGCCAGCAGCCAACCCGGCTCTGGGGCCAACGTCCTGACTTTC.

This chain uses TRBV5-6 with TRBJ1-2; 7 positions match TRBD1. CDR3 length: 15 amino acids. CDR1 and CDR2 from the germline V gene are SGHDT and YYEEEE. The trim removed 3 bases at V and 2 bases at J, leaving 7 bases unmatched. The CDR3 DNA is TGTGCCAGCAGCTGGGGGACAGCTGAGAACTATGGCTACACCTTC. It specifies CASSWGTAENYGYTF.

The J gene is TRBJ1-4, the V gene TRBV2, with a possible D match to TRBD1 (5 bases). V was trimmed by 7 bases and J by 7 bases, leaving 13 bases between them. CDR3 length equals 13 residues. Germline assignment: CDR1 SNHLY and CDR2 FYNNEI. Here the CDR3 DNA reads TGTGCCAGCAAATGGGGCCAGACTGAAAAACTGTTTTTT. Its protein product is CASKWGQTEKLFF.

The chain recombines TRBV18 with TRBJ1-6; D is perhaps TRBD1 (5 bases). Per germline, CDR1 KGHSH and CDR2 LQKENI. Trimming cost V 2 bases and J 5 bases, with 10 bases left between them. CDR3 length: 15 residues. This chain's CDR3 is CASSPVSTDNSPLHF. The CDR3, as DNA: TGTGCCAGCTCACCAGTTTCGACAGATAATTCACCCCTCCACTTT. Variable domain in full (rest from reference TRBV18 and TRBJ1-6): NAGVMQNPRHLVRRRGQEARLRCSPMKGHSHVYWYRQLPEEGLKFMVYLQKENIIDESGMPKERFSAEFPKEGPSILRIQQVVRGDSAAYFCASSPVSTDNSPLHFGNGTRLTVT.

CDR3 amino acids: CASRPTGNPKYGYTF. CDR3 DNA sequence: TGTGCCAGCAGACCGACCGGGAACCCCAAGTATGGCTACACCTTC. The chain has TRBV5-8 and TRBJ1-2; D unresolved. The CDR3 runs to 15 residues. V lost 5 bases to trimming and J lost 5 bases, with 19 bases between them. Germline lookup yields CDR1 SGHTS and CDR2 YDEGEE.

This clone was seen a few times. The V gene is TRBV19, the J gene TRBJ1-2; D perhaps matches TRBD1 (6 bases). The germline V and J ends were trimmed by 5 bases and 1 base, with 14 bases remaining between them. This CDR3 contains 15 residues. Germline V gives CDR1 LNHDA, CDR2 SQIVND (reference sequence). The CDR3 protein is CASSLWDTFNYGYTF. The DNA of the CDR3 is TGTGCCAGTAGTCTCTGGGACACCTTTAACTATGGCTACACCTTC.

V usage is TRBV2 and J usage is TRBJ1-2; the match to TRBD1 covers 7 bases. This CDR3 comprises 14 residues. The V segment lost 5 bases and the J segment 1 base; nucleotides outside the gene matches: 4. Germline-derived CDR1 and CDR2 are SNHLY and FYNNEI. The CDR3 sequence is CASSTGTDNYGYTF. In DNA, the CDR3 is TGTGCCAGCAGTACCGGGACAGATAACTATGGCTACACCTTC.

In this sample, this clone turned up once. The V and J genes are TRBV11-2 and TRBJ1-1; 7 nucleotides align to TRBD1. V shed 1 base and J 1 base; nucleotides not matched to a gene: 3. CDR3 length equals 15 residues. CDR1 and CDR2 from the germline V gene are SGHAT and FQNNGV. CDR3 nucleotides: TGTGCCAGCAGCTTAGGACGGACAGGGAACACTGAAGCTTTCTTT. Amino acid sequence: CASSLGRTGNTEAFF.

CDR3 loop: CASSLEGAQQETQYF. Written as DNA, the CDR3 is TGCGCCAGCAGCTTAGAAGGAGCCCAGCAAGAGACCCAGTACTTC. The chain uses TRBV5-1 and TRBJ2-5; D is ambiguous. The V gene lost 2 bases and the J gene lost 2 bases, with 13 bases spanning the gap. This CDR3 comprises 15 residues. Germline CDR1 SGHRS, CDR2 YFSETQ.

The chain links TRBV5-1 to TRBJ2-3; D is undetermined. The CDR3 loop spans 14 amino acids. Trimming took 4 bases from V and 2 from J, leaving 11 bases between them. In germline, CDR1 is SGHRS, CDR2 YFSETQ. The CDR3 region has the DNA TGCGCCAGCAGCCTATTAGCTCCCACAGATACGCAGTATTTT. This encodes CASSLLAPTDTQYF.

The rearrangement uses TRBV3-1 (or the pseudogene TRBV3-2) and TRBJ1-3; TRBD1 aligns across 10 bases. The CDR3 loop spans 17 amino acids. Germline V lookup: CDR1 LGHDT, CDR2 YNNKEL (reference sequence). Trimming at V came to 1 base and at J to 1 base, leaving 4 bases not matched to a gene. The DNA of the CDR3 is TGTGCCAGCAGCCAAGTCGGGACAGGGGTGTCTGGAAACACCATATATTTT. Encoded protein: CASSQVGTGVSGNTIYF.

This clone was recorded only once. This sequence joins TRBV5-6 and TRBJ1-2, with unresolved D. The CDR3 consists of 14 residues. Trimming left V 0 bases short and J 8 bases short, with 14 bases between. The germline gives CDR1 SGHDT, CDR2 YYEEEE. CDR3 DNA sequence: TGTGCCAGCAGCTTGGAAGTGTCGGTTAACGGCTACACCTTC. Its translation: CASSLEVSVNGYTF.